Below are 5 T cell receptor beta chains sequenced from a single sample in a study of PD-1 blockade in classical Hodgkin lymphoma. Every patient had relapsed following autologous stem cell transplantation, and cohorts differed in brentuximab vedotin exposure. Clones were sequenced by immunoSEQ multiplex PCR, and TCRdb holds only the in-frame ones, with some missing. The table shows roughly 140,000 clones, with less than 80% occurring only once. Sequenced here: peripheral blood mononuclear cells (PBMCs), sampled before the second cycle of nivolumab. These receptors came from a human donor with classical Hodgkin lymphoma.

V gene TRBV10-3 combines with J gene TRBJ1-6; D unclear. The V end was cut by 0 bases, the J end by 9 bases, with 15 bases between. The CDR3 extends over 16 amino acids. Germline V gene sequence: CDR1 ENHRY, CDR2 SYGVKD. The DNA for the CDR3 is TGTGCCATCAGTGAGTCCGTGGGGAGCTTGGGTTCACCCCTCCACTTT. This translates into CAISESVGSLGSPLHF.

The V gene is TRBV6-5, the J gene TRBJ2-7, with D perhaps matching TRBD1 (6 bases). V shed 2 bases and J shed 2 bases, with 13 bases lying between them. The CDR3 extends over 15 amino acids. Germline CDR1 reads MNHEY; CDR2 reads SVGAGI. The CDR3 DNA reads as TGTGCCAGCAGTTACCTTCTAGGGGGAACCTACGAGCAGTACTTC. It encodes CASSYLLGGTYEQYF.

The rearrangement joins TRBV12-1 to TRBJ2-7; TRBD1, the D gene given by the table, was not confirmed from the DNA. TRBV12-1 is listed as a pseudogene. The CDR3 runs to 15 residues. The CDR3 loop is CASSTPDRGTYEQYF. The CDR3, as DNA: TGTGCCAGCAGCACCCCTGACAGGGGGACCTACGAGCAGTACTTC.

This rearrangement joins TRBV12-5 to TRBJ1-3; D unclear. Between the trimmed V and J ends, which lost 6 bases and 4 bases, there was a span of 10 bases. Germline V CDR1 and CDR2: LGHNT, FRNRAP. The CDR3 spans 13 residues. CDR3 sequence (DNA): TGTGCTAGTGGGGGGTCCGCCGGAAACACCATATATTTT. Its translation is CASGGSAGNTIYF.

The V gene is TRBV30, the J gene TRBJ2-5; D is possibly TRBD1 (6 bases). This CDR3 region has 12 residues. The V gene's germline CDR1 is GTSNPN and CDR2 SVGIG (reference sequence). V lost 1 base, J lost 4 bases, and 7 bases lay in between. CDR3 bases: TGTGCCTGGAGTGCAGGGGCAGAGACCCAGTACTTC. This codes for CAWSAGAETQYF.